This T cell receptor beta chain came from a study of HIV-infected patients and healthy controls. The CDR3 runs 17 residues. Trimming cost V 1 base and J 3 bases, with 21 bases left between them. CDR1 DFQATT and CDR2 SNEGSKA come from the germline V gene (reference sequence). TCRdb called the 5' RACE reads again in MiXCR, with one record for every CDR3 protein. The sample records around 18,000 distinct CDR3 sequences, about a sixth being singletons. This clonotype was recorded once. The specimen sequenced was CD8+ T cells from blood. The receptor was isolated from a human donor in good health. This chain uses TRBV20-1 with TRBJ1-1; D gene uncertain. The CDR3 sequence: CSARASIGEVPDTEAFF. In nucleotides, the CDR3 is TGCAGTGCTAGAGCGTCTATCGGGGAGGTCCCGGACACTGAAGCTTTCTTT.